A selection of T cell receptor beta chains follows, all from one sample in a study of beta chain features in type 1 diabetes. Generated by immunoSEQ multiplex PCR, the TCRdb table keeps only in-frame clones and is missing some. Seen here are around 250,000 clones, about 15% observed once, and the top ten hold approximately 0.018%. The material sequenced was naive CD4+ T cells from blood. The receptors originated from a young man with type 1 diabetes. Each CDR3 is given with its conserved first and last residue. The D gene is left open where the match is weak. Clone size, where shown, is once, few, many, or a class for clones that have expanded.

v_call,d_call,j_call,clone_size,cdr3_aa,cdr3_nt
TRBV6-5,TRBD1,TRBJ1-1,NA,CASSPRGVNTEAFF,TGTGCCAGCAGCCCCAGGGGGGTGAACACTGAAGCTTTCTTT
TRBV18,NA,TRBJ1-2,NA,CASSPSPGGYGYTF,TGTGCCAGCTCACCAAGTCCAGGTGGCTATGGCTACACCTTC
TRBV9,TRBD2,TRBJ2-5,NA,CASSVGREGETQYF,TGTGCCAGCAGCGTAGGGCGGGAGGGGGAGACCCAGTACTTC
TRBV5-6,TRBD2,TRBJ2-3,NA,CASSSAGGTDTQYF,TGTGCCAGCAGCTCGGCGGGGGGCACAGATACGCAGTATTTT
TRBV27,NA,TRBJ2-6,few,CASLPSGAGANVLTF,TGTGCCAGCTTACCTTCGGGGGCTGGGGCCAACGTCCTGACTTTC
TRBV30,TRBD2,TRBJ2-2,few,CACQAGVNTGELFF,TGTGCCTGTCAAGCGGGGGTGAACACCGGGGAGCTGTTTTTT
TRBV5-1,NA,TRBJ1-1,few,CASSLNSLNTEAFF,TGCGCCAGCAGCTTGAACAGCTTGAACACTGAAGCTTTCTTT
TRBV5-6,TRBD2,TRBJ2-5,few,CASSSLAGAGETQYF,TGTGCCAGCAGCTCCCTAGCGGGAGCCGGAGAGACCCAGTACTTC
TRBV2,NA,TRBJ1-1,few,CASSPGLTEAFF,TGTGCCAGCAGTCCAGGGTTGACTGAAGCTTTCTTT
TRBV19,TRBD2,TRBJ2-5,NA,CASSPLWTSGRGSQETQYF,TGTGCCAGTAGTCCGCTTTGGACTAGCGGGAGAGGGTCTCAAGAGACCCAGTACTTC
TRBV6-1,NA,TRBJ2-7,NA,CASRTAPGYEQYF,TGTGCCAGCAGAACAGCTCCCGGCTACGAGCAGTACTTC
TRBV2,TRBD1,TRBJ2-3,few,CASSSDRGADTQYF,TGTGCCAGCAGTAGCGACAGGGGTGCAGATACGCAGTATTTT
TRBV6-5,TRBD2,TRBJ2-2,NA,CASSYRLAGNTGELFF,TGTGCCAGCAGTTACCGACTAGCGGGGAACACCGGGGAGCTGTTTTTT
TRBV9,TRBD2,TRBJ2-1,few,CASSGELTSDNNEQFF,TGTGCCAGCAGCGGGGAATTGACTAGCGACAACAATGAGCAGTTCTTC
TRBV2,TRBD2,TRBJ2-1,few,CASSVRLAGGPYNEQFF,TGTGCCAGCAGTGTCCGACTAGCGGGGGGACCGTACAATGAGCAGTTCTTC
TRBV5-1,NA,TRBJ2-2,NA,CASSLPGEGTGELFF,TGCGCCAGCAGCTTGCCGGGGGAAGGCACCGGGGAGCTGTTTTTT
TRBV5-1,TRBD1,TRBJ2-1,few,CASSLPRDRGRGEQFF,TGCGCCAGCAGCTTGCCCCGGGACAGGGGCCGTGGTGAGCAGTTCTTC
TRBV5-1,NA,TRBJ1-1,few,CASSEQQGRSTEAFF,TGCGCCAGCAGCGAACAACAGGGAAGGAGCACTGAAGCTTTCTTT
TRBV9,TRBD1,TRBJ2-3,NA,CASSVRYRGRKDTQYF,TGTGCCAGCAGCGTTAGGTACAGGGGGCGCAAGGATACGCAGTATTTT
TRBV5-1,TRBD1,TRBJ1-2,few,CASSLEGQGESGYTF,TGCGCCAGCAGCTTGGAAGGACAGGGGGAGAGTGGCTACACCTTC
TRBV19,NA,TRBJ2-1,NA,CASRPRPGSYNEQFF,TGTGCCAGTAGGCCCCGACCGGGATCATACAATGAGCAGTTCTTC
TRBV18,NA,TRBJ1-1,few,CASSPHRDGEAFF,TGTGCCAGCTCACCACACAGGGACGGTGAAGCTTTCTTT